These 14 T cell receptor beta chains were all obtained from the same sample, sequenced in a study of T cells in Graves' hyperthyroidism and ophthalmopathy. It was RNA transcripts that yielded the amplified TCR beta CDR3 regions. When the TCR CDR3 underwent first-round RT-PCR, the HTBI primer set was used. TCRdb called the multiplex PCR reads again in MiXCR, with one record for every CDR3 protein. This table holds a few hundred thousand distinct CDR3 sequences, roughly 14% found once. The sequenced sample consisted of blood. Receptors originate from a woman aged 25-40 years with Graves' hyperthyroidism.

This clonotype has more than one count but fewer than ten. The chain's CDR3 is CASSLRDWRDYEQYF. In nucleotides, the CDR3 is TGTGCCAGCAGTTTACGGGACTGGAGAGACTACGAGCAGTACTTC. The chain employs TRBV28 and TRBJ2-7; maybe TRBD2 (6 bases). The V gene lost 2 bases and the J gene lost 3 bases, with 14 bases spanning the gap. CDR1 is MDHEN and CDR2 is SYDVKM in the germline V gene. This CDR3 has 15 residues.

The table lists this clonotype with many counts. This chain connects TRBV3-1 to TRBJ2-3, with D uncertain. Trimming left V 0 bases short and J 0 bases short, with 13 bases between. CDR3 length: 17 residues. Germline CDR1 and CDR2: LGHDT and YNNKEL (reference sequence). The CDR3 region is CASSQDRVSPSTDTQYF. The CDR3 bases are TGTGCCAGCAGCCAAGATCGAGTATCCCCTAGCACAGATACGCAGTATTTT.

The V call is TRBV2, the J call TRBJ1-5; the D is unclear. The CDR3 consists of 16 residues. Germline V CDR1 and CDR2: SNHLY, FYNNEI. V gave up 3 bases and J gave up 0 bases, with 12 bases separating them. CDR3 region: CASSDRHPYSNQPQHF. The DNA of the CDR3 is TGTGCCAGCAGTGACAGACATCCGTATAGCAATCAGCCCCAGCATTTT. The full variable domain, its missing parts supplied by reference TRBV2 and TRBJ1-5, is EPEVTQTPSHQVTQMGQEVILRCVPISNHLYFYWYRQILGQKVEFLVSFYNNEISEKSEIFDDQFSVERPDGSNFTLKIRSTKLEDSAMYFCASSDRHPYSNQPQHFGDGTRLSIL.

CDR3: CAWSVPGTGLGELFF. The CDR3 DNA reads as TGTGCCTGGAGTGTCCCCGGGACAGGGCTCGGGGAGCTGTTTTTT. The chain links TRBV30 to TRBJ2-2; 9 bases line up with TRBD1. Germline V gene lookup returns CDR1 GTSNPN and CDR2 SVGIG (reference sequence). This CDR3 is built from 15 residues. V gave up 0 bases and J gave up 7 bases; unmatched junction bases: 6.

Note on this clonotype: Since a much larger clone is just one base distant, this may be a read error. The chain is built from TRBV12-3 or TRBV12-4 and TRBJ1-1; the D gene is possibly TRBD1 (5 bases). Trimming pared 2 bases from V and 0 bases from J, leaving 13 bases between. There are 16 residues in the CDR3. CDR3: CASSLNLAGLNTEAFF. CDR3 DNA: TGTGCCAGCAGTTTAAATTTGGCAGGGCTGAACACTGAAGCTTTCTTT.

A few counts support this clonotype. This chain joins TRBV30 and TRBJ2-1, with TRBD2 identical over 11 bases. Germline CDR1 is GTSNPN and CDR2 is SVGIG (reference sequence). The CDR3 contains 15 residues. J was trimmed by 8 bases and V by 1 base; bases with no gene match: 7. This CDR3 is CAWSGGSGRAYEQFF. In DNA, the CDR3 is TGTGCCTGGAGTGGAGGTAGCGGGAGGGCTTATGAGCAGTTCTTC.

CDR3 loop: CASSQEGGYQETQYF. The CDR3 region has the DNA TGCGCCAGCAGCCAAGAGGGGGGGTACCAAGAGACCCAGTACTTC. The V and J genes are TRBV4-1 and TRBJ2-5; 7 bases agree with TRBD2. Germline values: CDR1 MGHRA, CDR2 YSYEKL. This CDR3 contains 15 residues. V was pared by 0 bases and J by 0 bases, with 1 base of the junction left unmatched.

The sample holds many counts of this clonotype. J is TRBJ2-7 and V is TRBV12-3 or TRBV12-4, with TRBD2 as a possible D gene (7 bases). The CDR3 consists of 18 residues. Trimming left V 1 base short and J 6 bases short, with 25 bases between. The CDR3 spells CASSLEGGGTNPFPEQYF. In DNA, the CDR3 is TGTGCCAGCAGTTTAGAAGGGGGAGGGACTAATCCCTTTCCCGAGCAGTACTTC.

There are many counts of this clonotype. This rearrangement joins TRBV11-1 to TRBJ2-1; weak D call: TRBD2 (6 bases). The CDR3 sequence is 17 residues long. V shed 3 bases and J shed 1 base, with 16 bases lying between them. Per germline, CDR1 SGHAT and CDR2 FQDESV (reference sequence). The CDR3 protein is CASSFSRGGRSYNEQFF. CDR3 in DNA: TGTGCCAGCAGCTTTTCCCGTGGAGGGAGATCCTACAATGAGCAGTTCTTC.

This clonotype was seen a few times. The chain recombines TRBV24-1 with TRBJ2-1, with 9 bases aligning to TRBD2. Germline trimming cut 4 bases from V and 4 bases from J; bases unmatched to any gene: 7. This CDR3 has 16 residues. CDR1 and CDR2 (germline): KGHDR, SFDVKD. CDR3 in DNA: TGTGCCACCAGTGACCGGACTAGCGTCAGGTACAATGAGCAGTTCTTC. Residues: CATSDRTSVRYNEQFF.

The rearrangement joins TRBV10-2 to TRBJ2-7, with D perhaps TRBD2 (6 bases). This CDR3 spans 14 amino acids. The germline V gene has CDR1 WSHSY and CDR2 SAAADI. Between the trimmed V and J ends, which lost 7 bases and 1 base, there was a span of 14 bases. CDR3 sequence: CASTPGSGSYEQYF. CDR3 nucleotides: TGCGCCAGCACCCCGGGGAGCGGGTCCTACGAGCAGTACTTC.

This clonotype appeared many times. This chain joins TRBV24-1 and TRBJ1-1; D may be TRBD1 (6 bases). Trimming took off 7 bases at V and 5 bases at J, with 19 bases between the two ends. Germline lookup yields CDR1 KGHDR and CDR2 SFDVKD. CDR3 length: 15 amino acids. The CDR3 nucleotides read TGTGCCACCAGGAGGAACAGGGTCACGCGGACTGAAGCTTTCTTT. This translates into CATRRNRVTRTEAFF.

This chain uses TRBV30 with TRBJ2-1; 9 nucleotides match TRBD2. Germline CDR1 and CDR2: GTSNPN and SVGIG (reference sequence). The CDR3 contains 19 residues. After removal of 0 bases from V and 9 bases from J, the junction contained 21 bases not matched to a gene. In nucleotides, the CDR3 is TGTGCCTGGAGTGTACCCCCCCGACTAGCGGTTCGGGGCCTCCTTGAGCAGTTCTTC. Translated: CAWSVPPRLAVRGLLEQFF.

The table lists this clonotype with a few counts. This CDR3 is missing its conserved last phenylalanine or tryptophan, likely due to a read error. Written as DNA, the CDR3 is TGTGCCAGCAACGACGGTCGGTACCAAGAGACCCAGTACCTC. Translation: CASNDGRYQETQYL. J is TRBJ2-5 and V is TRBV6-4; D remains ambiguous. The CDR3 covers 14 residues. Germline loops: CDR1 MRHNA, CDR2 SNTAGT. V shed 7 bases and J shed 0 bases, with 12 bases lying between them.